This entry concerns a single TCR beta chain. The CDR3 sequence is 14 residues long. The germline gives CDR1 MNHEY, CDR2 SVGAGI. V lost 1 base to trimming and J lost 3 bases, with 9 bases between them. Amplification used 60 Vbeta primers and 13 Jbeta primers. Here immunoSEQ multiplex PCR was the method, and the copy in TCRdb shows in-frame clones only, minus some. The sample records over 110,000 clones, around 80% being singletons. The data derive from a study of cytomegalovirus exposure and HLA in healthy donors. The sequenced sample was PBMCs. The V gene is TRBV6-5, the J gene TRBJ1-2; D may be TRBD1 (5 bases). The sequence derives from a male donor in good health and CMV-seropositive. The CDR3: CASSYFVGHYGYTF. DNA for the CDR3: TGTGCCAGCAGTTACTTCGTGGGGCACTATGGCTACACCTTC.